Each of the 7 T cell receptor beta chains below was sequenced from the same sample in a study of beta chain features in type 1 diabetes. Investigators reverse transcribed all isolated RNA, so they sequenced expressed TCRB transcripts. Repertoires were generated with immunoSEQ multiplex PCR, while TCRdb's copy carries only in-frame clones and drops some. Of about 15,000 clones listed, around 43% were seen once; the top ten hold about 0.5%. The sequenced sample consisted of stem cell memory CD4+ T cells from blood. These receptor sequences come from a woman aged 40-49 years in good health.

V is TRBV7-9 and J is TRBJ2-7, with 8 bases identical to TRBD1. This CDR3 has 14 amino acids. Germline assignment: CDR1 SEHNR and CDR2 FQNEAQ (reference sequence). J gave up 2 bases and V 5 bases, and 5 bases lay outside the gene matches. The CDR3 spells CASSSRGLPYEQYF. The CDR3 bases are TGTGCCAGCAGCAGCAGGGGGCTACCCTACGAGCAGTACTTC.

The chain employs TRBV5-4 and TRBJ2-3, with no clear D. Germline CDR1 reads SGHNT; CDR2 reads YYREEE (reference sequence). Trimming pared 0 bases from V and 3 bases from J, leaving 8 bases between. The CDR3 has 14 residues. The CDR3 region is CASSLEFRTDTQYF. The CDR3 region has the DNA TGTGCCAGCAGCTTGGAATTCCGGACAGATACGCAGTATTTT. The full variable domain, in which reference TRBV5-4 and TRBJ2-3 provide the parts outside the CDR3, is ETGVTQSPTHLIKTRGQQVTLRCSSQSGHNTVSWYQQALGQGPQFIFQYYREEENGRGNFPPRFSGLQFPNYSSELNVNALELDDSALYLCASSLEFRTDTQYFGPGTRLTVL.

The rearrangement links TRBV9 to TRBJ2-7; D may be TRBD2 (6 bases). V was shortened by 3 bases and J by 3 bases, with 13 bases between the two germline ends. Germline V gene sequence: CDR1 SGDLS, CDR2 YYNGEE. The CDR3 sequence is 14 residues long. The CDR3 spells CASSEGLLIYEQYF. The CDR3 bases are TGTGCCAGCAGCGAGGGACTGCTAATCTACGAGCAGTACTTC.

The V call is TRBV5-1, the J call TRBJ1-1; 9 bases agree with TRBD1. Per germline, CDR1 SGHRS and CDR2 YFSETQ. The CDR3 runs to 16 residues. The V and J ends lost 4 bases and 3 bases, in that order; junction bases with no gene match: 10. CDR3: CASSTGTGRFHTEAFF. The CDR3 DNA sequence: TGCGCCAGCAGCACCGGGACAGGGCGGTTTCACACTGAAGCTTTCTTT.

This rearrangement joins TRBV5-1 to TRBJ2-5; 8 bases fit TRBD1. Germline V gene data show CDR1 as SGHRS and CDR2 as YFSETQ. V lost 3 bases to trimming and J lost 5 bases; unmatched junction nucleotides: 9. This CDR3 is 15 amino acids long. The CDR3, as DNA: TGCGCCAGCAGCTGGGACAGGCCCCCGCAGGAGACCCAGTACTTC. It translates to CASSWDRPPQETQYF.

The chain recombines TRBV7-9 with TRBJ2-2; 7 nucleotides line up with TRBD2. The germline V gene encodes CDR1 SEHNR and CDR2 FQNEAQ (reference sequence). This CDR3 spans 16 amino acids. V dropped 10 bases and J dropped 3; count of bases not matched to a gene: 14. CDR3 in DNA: TGTGCCAACTCCCGCTGGGGAGGGTTAGACACCGGGGAGCTGTTTTTT. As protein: CANSRWGGLDTGELFF.

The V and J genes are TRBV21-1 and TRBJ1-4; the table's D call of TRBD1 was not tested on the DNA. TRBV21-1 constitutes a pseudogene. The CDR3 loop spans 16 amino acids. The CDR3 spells CASSNDGTGVEEKLFF. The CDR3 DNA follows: TGTGCCAGCAGCAATGATGGGACAGGGGTAGAAGAAAAACTGTTTTTT.